The clone carrying this TCR beta chain has just a few counts. Its antigen is still unknown. Via MiXCR, TCRdb re-called the 5' RACE reads, giving one row per CDR3 protein. The data show nearly 350,000 distinct CDR3 sequences, 13% seen once. The CDR3 length is 17 residues. Germline V gene data show CDR1 as SGHTA and CDR2 as FQGNSA. J gave up 2 bases and V 3 bases, and 10 bases lay outside the gene matches. This record belongs to a study of T-cell memory formation after mild COVID-19. Across the study: Largely, the TCR clusters proved donor specific.

Broader study findings: The appearance of some responding clones in pre-infection memory suggested that cross-reactive memory joined. Clones shrinking between day 15 and 85 showed a balanced CD4/CD8 split, and those that grew later tilted toward CD4+.

This rearrangement joins TRBV7-2 to TRBJ2-5; 9 positions agree with TRBD2. The receptor comes from a man aged 18 to 29 who had mild COVID-19 (a few samples of this study predate the infection). Cell type and time point are not known. The sample was PBMCs or a T cell subset sorted from them (not recorded which). The CDR3 reads CASSLSSGAAIQETQYF. The CDR3 DNA is TGTGCCAGCAGCTTGTCTAGCGGGGCGGCAATTCAAGAGACCCAGTACTTC.